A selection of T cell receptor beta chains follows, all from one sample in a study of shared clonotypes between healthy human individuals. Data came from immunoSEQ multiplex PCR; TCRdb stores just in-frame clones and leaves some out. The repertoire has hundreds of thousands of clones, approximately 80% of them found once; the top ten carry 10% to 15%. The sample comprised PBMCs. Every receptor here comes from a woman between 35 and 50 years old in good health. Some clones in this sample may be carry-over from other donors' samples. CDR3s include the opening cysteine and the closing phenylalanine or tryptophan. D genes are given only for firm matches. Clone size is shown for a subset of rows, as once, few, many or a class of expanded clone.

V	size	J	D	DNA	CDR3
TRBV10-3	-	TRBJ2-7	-	TGTGCCTCCGGGGAGGCGGGAACCTACGAGCAGTACTTC	CASGEAGTYEQYF
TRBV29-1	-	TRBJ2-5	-	TGCAGCGCCTCGTTTGGGGGTGGCGAGACCCAGTACTTC	CSASFGGGETQYF
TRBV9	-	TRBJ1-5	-	TGTGCCAGCAGCGGGGGACACCCAAATAGCAATCAGCCCCAGCATTTT	CASSGGHPNSNQPQHF
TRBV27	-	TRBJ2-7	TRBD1	TGTGCCAGCAGTTTGCTCCGGGACAGGGGGCCCGAGCAGTACTTC	CASSLLRDRGPEQYF
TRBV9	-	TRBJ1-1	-	TGTGCCAGCAGCGTAAGGGGGGAGAACACTGAAGCTTTCTTT	CASSVRGENTEAFF
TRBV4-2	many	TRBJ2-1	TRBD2	TGTGCCAGCAGCCAAGGATCTAGCGGAGATTACAATGAGCAGTTCTTC	CASSQGSSGDYNEQFF
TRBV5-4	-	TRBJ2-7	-	TGTGCCAGCAGCTTAAGCGGAGCTATCTCCTACGAGCAGTACTTC	CASSLSGAISYEQYF
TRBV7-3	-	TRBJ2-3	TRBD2	TGTGCCAGCAGCTTAACTCGGATGGCGGGAGGCGGCGCAGATACGCAGTATTTT	CASSLTRMAGGGADTQYF
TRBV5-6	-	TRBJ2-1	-	TGTGCCAGCAGCTTACCCAGGGATATCAGCAATGAGCAGTTCTTC	CASSLPRDISNEQFF
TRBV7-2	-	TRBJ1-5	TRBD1	TGTGCCAGCAGCCCACGACAGGGAAGCAATCAGCCCCAGCATTTT	CASSPRQGSNQPQHF
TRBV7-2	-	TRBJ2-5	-	TGTGCCAGCAGCTTAAAAACGGAGACCCAGTACTTC	CASSLKTETQYF
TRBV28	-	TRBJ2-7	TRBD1	TGTGCCACCAGGACAGGGTTGGTCGAGCAGTACTTC	CATRTGLVEQYF
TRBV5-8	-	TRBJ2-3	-	TGTGCCAGCAGCTTGTTTCTCGGAGATACGCAGTATTTT	CASSLFLGDTQYF
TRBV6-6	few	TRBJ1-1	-	TGTGCCAGCAGGTTCACATTCCAGGGTATGAACACTGAAGCTTTCTTT	CASRFTFQGMNTEAFF
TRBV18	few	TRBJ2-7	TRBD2	TGTGCCAGCTCACCTTACGGGAGGGACTACGAGCAGTACTTC	CASSPYGRDYEQYF
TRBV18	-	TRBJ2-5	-	TGTGCCAGCTCACCATCTTCTAGCGAGAGGGAGACCCAGTACTTC	CASSPSSSERETQYF
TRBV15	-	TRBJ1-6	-	TGTGCCACCAGCAGAGATCTCGGGGCTGGTTCACCCCTCCACTTT	CATSRDLGAGSPLHF
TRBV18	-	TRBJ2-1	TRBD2	TGTGCCAGCTCCCCAGGTAGCGGGAGGTTGCTCTACAATGAGCAGTTCTTC	CASSPGSGRLLYNEQFF
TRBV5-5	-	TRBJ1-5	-	TGTGCCAGCAGCTTGGATTCAGGGAATCAGCCCCAGCATTTT	CASSLDSGNQPQHF
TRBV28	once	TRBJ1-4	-	TGTGCCAGCAGTTTCACAGGGTTTACTAATGAAAAACTGTTTTTT	CASSFTGFTNEKLFF
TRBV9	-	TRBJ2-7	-	TGTGCCAGCAGCGCGGCGGGACGAGACTACGAGCAGTACTTC	CASSAAGRDYEQYF
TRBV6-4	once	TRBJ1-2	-	TGTGCCATCAGTTCGGACAGAAACTATGGCTACACCTTC	CAISSDRNYGYTF
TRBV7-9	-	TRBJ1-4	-	TGTGCCAGCAGCTTAGGACAGATTAATGAAAAACTGTTTTTT	CASSLGQINEKLFF
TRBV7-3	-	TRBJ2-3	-	TGTGCCAGCAGCCGAGGGACTCATAACACAGATACGCAGTATTTT	CASSRGTHNTDTQYF
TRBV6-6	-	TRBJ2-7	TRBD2	TGTGCCAGCAGACCAGGGACTAGCGGCAGGTACGAGCAGTACTTC	CASRPGTSGRYEQYF
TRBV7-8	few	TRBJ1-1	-	TGTGCCAGCAGCTTAGCGCGGCAGGACCTCACTGAAGCTTTCTTT	CASSLARQDLTEAFF
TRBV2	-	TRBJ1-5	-	TGTGCCAGCATCGAAAATAGCAATCAGCCCCAGCATTTT	CASIENSNQPQHF
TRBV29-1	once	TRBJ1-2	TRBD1	TGCAGCGTTGAAGGTGGGACAGGGGGCCGCTATGGCTACACCTTC	CSVEGGTGGRYGYTF
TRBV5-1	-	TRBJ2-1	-	TGCGCCAGCAGCTTGGGGCAGCCAGAGCAGTTCTTC	CASSLGQPEQFF
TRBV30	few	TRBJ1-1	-	TGTGCCTGGAGGTCCCCCAGGGGTAAAATGGCTGAAGCTTTCTTT	CAWRSPRGKMAEAFF
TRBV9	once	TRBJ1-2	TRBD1	TGTGCCAGCAGCGTAAGACAGGGGGCCCACTATGGCTACACCTTC	CASSVRQGAHYGYTF
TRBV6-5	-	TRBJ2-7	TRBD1	TGTGCCAGCATGACTCCCGGCAGGGGGCACGAGCAGTACTTC	CASMTPGRGHEQYF
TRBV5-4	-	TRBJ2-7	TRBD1	TGTGCCAGCAGCGGCGGGACAGGGCCGTCCGCAGCATATTACGAGCAGTACTTC	CASSGGTGPSAAYYEQYF
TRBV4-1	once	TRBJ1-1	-	TGCGCCAGCAGCAAAACAGGGCGTGGGACTGAAGCTTTCTTT	CASSKTGRGTEAFF
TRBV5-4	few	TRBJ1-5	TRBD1	TGTGCCAGCAGCCAGGACAGGACGAAACAGCCCCAGCATTTT	CASSQDRTKQPQHF
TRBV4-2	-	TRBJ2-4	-	TGTGCCAGCAGCAAAGGGGGCGGGGTAGCCAAAAACATTCAGTACTTC	CASSKGGGVAKNIQYF
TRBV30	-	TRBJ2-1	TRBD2	TGTGCCTGGACTGTAGGACTAGCGGGGGGTGAGCAGTTCTTC	CAWTVGLAGGEQFF
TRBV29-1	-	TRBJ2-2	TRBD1	TGCAGCGTAGAGGACAGGGGTTACGGGGAGCTGTTTTTT	CSVEDRGYGELFF
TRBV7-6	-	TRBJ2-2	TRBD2	TGTGCCAGCACCCGAGCCCGACTAGCGGGAGTAACCGGGGAGCTGTTTTTT	CASTRARLAGVTGELFF
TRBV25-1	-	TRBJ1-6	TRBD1	TGTGCCAGCTCAGGATACTTACAGGGGGCGCGTAATTCACCCCTCCACTTT	CASSGYLQGARNSPLHF
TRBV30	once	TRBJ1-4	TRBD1	TGTGCCTGGACTACAGGGGGCGCGTCTGAAAAACTGTTTTTT	CAWTTGGASEKLFF
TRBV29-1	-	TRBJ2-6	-	TGCAGCGCCGAGGACTACATGAGGGCTGGGGCCAACGTCCTGACTTTC	CSAEDYMRAGANVLTF
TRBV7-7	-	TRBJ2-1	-	TGTGCTAGCAGCTTAGCGCACGGGGCCCAGACCTACAATGAGCAGTTCTTC	CASSLAHGAQTYNEQFF
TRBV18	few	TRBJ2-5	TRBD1	TGTGCCAGCTCACCAACCGGGACAGGGGGTATAGAGACCCAGTACTTC	CASSPTGTGGIETQYF
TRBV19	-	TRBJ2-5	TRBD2	TGTGCCAGTAGTACCCGTCGCGGGAGGGAAGAGACCCAGTACTTC	CASSTRRGREETQYF
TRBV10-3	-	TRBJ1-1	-	TGTGCCATCAGTGAGTCAACAGGTGAAGCTTTCTTT	CAISESTGEAFF
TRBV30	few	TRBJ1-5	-	TGTGCCTGGAGTGGGGGTAGCAATCAGCCCCAGCATTTT	CAWSGGSNQPQHF
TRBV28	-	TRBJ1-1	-	TGTGCCAGCAGAACACAGGGTTATTTCGAAGCTTTCTTT	CASRTQGYFEAFF
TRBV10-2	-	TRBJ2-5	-	TGCGCCAGCAGGAACTCCGGGCTCCTGAACTTC	CASRNSGLLNF
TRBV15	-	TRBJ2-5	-	TGTGCCACCAGCGGGGGCGAGGAGACCCAGTACTTC	CATSGGEETQYF